This T cell receptor (beta chain) was obtained from a study of shared clonotypes between healthy human individuals. Study-wide context: Donors, aged 18 to 49, were a couple of women and three men.

This clone occurred many times. What it binds is unknown. The V end lost 4 bases, the J end lost 5 bases, and 8 bases lay between the germline ends. The CDR3 covers 13 residues. Germline-derived CDR1 and CDR2 are MNHNS and SASEGT. Researchers sequenced unsorted PBMC DNA using ten immunoSEQ deep assay plates. Clones were sequenced by immunoSEQ multiplex PCR, and TCRdb holds only the in-frame ones, with some missing. The data show about 450,000 clones, roughly 85% seen once. Findings of the study overall: Clonotype sharing levels among donors were expected to vary with sequencing depth.

The clonotype comes from a woman in her thirties or forties in good health. Some clones in this sample may be carry-over from other donors' samples. This sequence joins TRBV6-1 and TRBJ1-4; D may be TRBD1 (5 bases). Sequencing was carried out using PBMCs. This CDR3 reads CASSGWGNEKLFF. CDR3 nucleotide sequence: TGTGCCAGCAGTGGATGGGGGAATGAAAAACTGTTTTTT.